Given below is one T cell receptor beta chain in context. Per the original data handling: Amplifying reference gene primers gave estimates of nucleated cell counts. Assay: immunoSEQ multiplex PCR; the TCRdb copy retains only in-frame clones and omits some. V, J and clone size derive from that table, while D and trimming were established from the DNA sequence. This sample has about 300,000 clones; around four fifths occur once, and the top ten carry about 1.2%. Germline lookup yields CDR1 SGHTA and CDR2 FQGTGA. J lost 7 bases, V lost 4 bases, and 3 bases had no gene match. This CDR3 has 15 amino acids. The sample belongs to a study of blood T cell repertoires in COVID-19. About the research overall: The United States, Italy and Spain supplied acute and convalescent COVID-19 samples. PBMCs, B-cell-depleted T cells, or T cells provided the cDNA or gDNA that made up the material.

This sequence joins TRBV7-3 and TRBJ2-1; 14 bases are shared with TRBD2. The sequencing input was peripheral blood. The origin of this receptor is a woman aged 45-65 years with acute or convalescent COVID-19. In DNA form, the CDR3 reads TGTGCCAGCAGCTCGACTAGCGGGAGGGGAAATGAGCAGTTCTTC. This codes for CASSSTSGRGNEQFF.